This is a list of T cell receptor beta chains from one sample in a study of cytotoxic CD8 clonotypes in ibrutinib-treated CLL. Produced via immunoSEQ multiplex PCR; TCRdb's table is partial and in-frame only. Counted here are about 160,000 clones, roughly 77% occurring once; the ten biggest clones make up approximately 2%. The sequencing here drew on PBMCs, taken after 12 months of ibrutinib treatment. The receptors here all came from a human donor with chronic lymphocytic leukemia. The CDR3 runs from the conserved cysteine through the conserved F or W. A D gene is named only where the DNA matches it firmly. A row's size may be missing; if present it is once, few, many or a size class.

j_gene	len	d_gene	v_gene	abundance	CDR3aa	CDR3nt
TRBJ2-7	13	-	TRBV28	-	CASRQASSYEQYF	TGTGCCAGCAGACAAGCTAGCTCCTACGAGCAGTACTTC
TRBJ1-2	19	TRBD1	TRBV28	-	CASSSTNPYRGRESYGYTF	TGTGCCAGCAGTTCTACCAACCCGTACAGGGGGCGAGAGTCCTATGGCTACACCTTC
TRBJ1-1	15	TRBD1	TRBV4-1	-	CASSQAGQGGTEAFF	TGCGCCAGCAGCCAAGCGGGACAGGGTGGAACTGAAGCTTTCTTT
TRBJ2-5	18	-	TRBV5-1	-	CASTPSRFGANTQETQYF	TGCGCCAGCACCCCCTCCAGGTTTGGAGCAAACACCCAAGAGACCCAGTACTTC
TRBJ1-1	14	TRBD1	TRBV5-4	-	CASGPGQLNTEAFF	TGTGCCAGCGGCCCGGGACAGTTGAACACTGAAGCTTTCTTT
TRBJ2-2	14	-	TRBV2	-	CASTESTVGGELFF	TGTGCCAGCACTGAGTCCACGGTCGGCGGGGAGCTGTTTTTT
TRBJ1-2	11	-	TRBV19	once	CASSRNYGYTF	TGTGCCAGTAGTCGTAACTATGGCTACACCTTC
TRBJ1-1	14	-	TRBV29-1	-	CSVRPSGGRTEAFF	TGCAGCGTCCGACCCTCCGGGGGGCGCACTGAAGCTTTCTTT
TRBJ2-7	13	-	TRBV29-1	-	CSVDGLGAYEQYF	TGCAGCGTTGATGGGTTGGGGGCCTACGAGCAGTACTTC
TRBJ2-7	16	TRBD1	TRBV9	-	CASSVGSGQGSYEQYF	TGTGCCAGCAGCGTAGGATCGGGACAGGGGTCCTACGAGCAGTACTTC
TRBJ2-3	18	TRBD1	TRBV27	-	CASSFRGPGYSSTDTQYF	TGTGCCAGCAGTTTTAGGGGGCCGGGGTATTCTAGCACAGATACGCAGTATTTT
TRBJ2-4	19	TRBD1	TRBV27	once	CASSLDGQGANLAKNIQYF	TGTGCCAGCAGTTTAGATGGTCAGGGGGCTAACTTAGCCAAAAACATTCAGTACTTC
TRBJ2-7	15	-	TRBV14	-	CASSPRPGGSYEQYF	TGTGCCAGCAGCCCACGTCCAGGCGGGTCCTACGAGCAGTACTTC
TRBJ1-2	15	-	TRBV6-6	-	CASSYGVRSNYGYTF	TGTGCCAGCAGTTACGGGGTTAGATCTAACTATGGCTACACCTTC
TRBJ2-3	18	TRBD2	TRBV4-2	-	CASSQGSLAGTSTDTQYF	TGTGCCAGCAGCCAAGGCTCCCTAGCGGGTACTAGCACAGATACGCAGTATTTT
TRBJ2-2	13	-	TRBV19	-	CASSIGGSGELFF	TGTGCCAGTAGTATAGGTGGTTCCGGGGAGCTGTTTTTT
TRBJ2-3	15	-	TRBV5-1	-	CASSLDAGSTDTQYF	TGCGCCAGCAGCTTGGATGCAGGGAGCACAGATACGCAGTATTTT
TRBJ1-3	14	-	TRBV2	once	CASSDQGSGNTIYF	TGTGCCAGCAGTGACCAGGGCTCTGGAAACACCATATATTTT
TRBJ1-3	16	-	TRBV28	-	CASYPGHQVSGNTIYF	TGTGCCAGCTACCCGGGACACCAAGTCTCTGGAAACACCATATATTTT
TRBJ2-2	14	-	TRBV6-5	-	CATRVLSNTGELFF	TGTGCCACCCGGGTCCTTTCGAACACCGGGGAGCTGTTTTTT
TRBJ2-7	14	-	TRBV6-5	-	CASSYRTDTGEQYF	TGTGCCAGCAGTTACCGCACAGACACAGGCGAGCAGTACTTC
TRBJ2-2	15	TRBD1	TRBV7-2	-	CASSADRGLTGELFF	TGTGCCAGCAGCGCGGACAGGGGGCTAACCGGGGAGCTGTTTTTT
TRBJ1-2	12	-	TRBV28	-	CASRSTFSGYTF	TGTGCCAGCAGGTCAACCTTTTCAGGCTACACCTTC
TRBJ2-7	15	-	TRBV9	once	CASSPGHRDHYEQYF	TGTGCCAGCAGCCCGGGACATAGGGATCACTACGAGCAGTACTTC
TRBJ1-6	19	-	TRBV7-2	-	CASSLFPRRTDLQNSPLHF	TGTGCCAGCAGCTTATTTCCGAGGCGGACTGACCTCCAGAATTCACCCCTCCACTTT
TRBJ2-1	14	-	TRBV29-1	-	CSVHRELPSNEQFF	TGCAGCGTTCACCGGGAGCTCCCGTCCAATGAGCAGTTCTTC
TRBJ1-2	14	-	TRBV4-2	-	CASSQDLGVVGYTF	TGTGCCAGCAGCCAAGATCTAGGGGTGGTTGGCTACACCTTC
TRBJ1-2	15	-	TRBV2	-	CASSGRLDPQTGYTF	TGTGCCAGCAGTGGGAGACTGGACCCTCAGACCGGCTACACCTTC
TRBJ2-2	16	TRBD1	TRBV5-8	few	CASSRFGTGGTGELFF	TGTGCCAGCAGCCGATTCGGGACAGGGGGCACCGGGGAGCTGTTTTTT
TRBJ1-6	14	-	TRBV5-1	-	CASRPTGPNSPLHF	TGCGCCAGCAGACCCACAGGCCCTAATTCACCCCTCCACTTT
TRBJ2-3	13	-	TRBV5-6	-	CASSPGVADTQYF	TGTGCCAGCAGCCCTGGGGTGGCAGATACGCAGTATTTT
TRBJ2-7	13	TRBD1	TRBV7-2	-	CASLGQGSYEQYF	TGTGCCAGCCTGGGACAGGGTTCCTACGAGCAGTACTTC
TRBJ2-7	21	-	TRBV1	-	CTSSQGPPTVTGPTTSYEQYF	TGCACCAGCAGCCAAGGGCCCCCGACAGTAACGGGACCGACGACCTCCTACGAGCAGTACTTC
TRBJ2-7	13	-	TRBV7-8	-	CASKQRWRDEQYF	TGTGCCAGCAAACAGCGATGGCGGGACGAGCAGTACTTC
TRBJ1-5	16	TRBD1	TRBV5-6	-	CASSSSGTGGLKPQHF	TGTGCCAGCAGCTCCAGCGGGACAGGGGGCCTAAAGCCCCAGCATTTT
TRBJ1-3	15	-	TRBV28	-	CASSLRLTSGNTIYF	TGTGCCAGCAGTTTAAGGCTGACCTCTGGAAACACCATATATTTT
TRBJ1-1	16	-	TRBV5-4	-	CASSPNRGRGSTEAFF	TGTGCCAGCAGCCCCAACCGTGGACGGGGGAGCACTGAAGCTTTCTTT
TRBJ2-1	13	-	TRBV2	-	CASSGLGRLEQFF	TGTGCCAGCAGTGGACTAGGGCGTCTTGAGCAGTTCTTC
TRBJ2-3	13	-	TRBV29-1	few	CSVRAESTDTQYF	TGCAGCGTGAGAGCGGAGAGCACAGATACGCAGTATTTT
TRBJ1-2	14	-	TRBV28	-	CASSLSRRPYGYTF	TGTGCCAGCAGTTTAAGTAGACGACCCTATGGCTACACCTTC
TRBJ2-5	14	TRBD1	TRBV5-6	-	CASSLTTGGETQYF	TGTGCCAGCAGCTTGACGACAGGGGGTGAGACCCAGTACTTC
TRBJ2-2	16	-	TRBV18	-	CASSPRSGGKTGELFF	TGTGCCAGCTCACCACGGTCCGGGGGTAAAACCGGGGAGCTGTTTTTT
TRBJ2-7	15	-	TRBV7-9	-	CASSSKDRLGTEQYF	TGTGCCAGCAGCTCTAAGGACCGGCTGGGAACCGAGCAGTACTTC
TRBJ1-1	12	-	TRBV29-1	-	CSVTGRLTEAFF	TGCAGCGTAACAGGGCGTCTAACTGAAGCTTTCTTT
TRBJ1-2	13	-	TRBV30	-	CAWSVQWIYGYTF	TGTGCCTGGAGTGTACAGTGGATCTATGGCTACACCTTC
TRBJ2-7	15	TRBD2	TRBV5-1	-	CASSLVASGGYEQYF	TGCGCCAGCAGCTTGGTCGCTAGCGGGGGCTACGAGCAGTACTTC
TRBJ2-7	16	-	TRBV27	-	CASSLSRDRSSYEQYF	TGTGCCAGCAGTTTATCGCGGGACCGAAGCTCCTACGAGCAGTACTTC
TRBJ2-2	14	-	TRBV9	few	CASSVGVNTGELFF	TGTGCCAGCAGCGTAGGTGTCAACACCGGGGAGCTGTTTTTT
TRBJ2-7	12	-	TRBV19	few	CASSTYPYEQYF	TGTGCCAGTAGTACCTACCCCTACGAGCAGTACTTC
TRBJ2-2	15	TRBD2	TRBV2	-	CASKRLAGAVGELFF	TGTGCCAGCAAACGACTAGCGGGAGCGGTCGGGGAGCTGTTTTTT
TRBJ2-1	14	TRBD1	TRBV2	once	CASREGTGDNEQFF	TGTGCCAGCAGGGAGGGGACAGGGGATAATGAGCAGTTCTTC
TRBJ1-1	13	-	TRBV2	-	CASTRFRGTEAFF	TGTGCCAGCACCAGGTTCCGTGGGACTGAAGCTTTCTTT
TRBJ1-5	13	-	TRBV6-4	-	CASPRGGVQPQHF	TGTGCCAGCCCGAGGGGTGGAGTTCAGCCCCAGCATTTT
TRBJ1-6	14	TRBD1	TRBV4-2	-	CASRAGGSNSPLHF	TGTGCCAGCAGAGCAGGGGGCAGTAATTCACCCCTCCACTTT
TRBJ2-7	15	TRBD2	TRBV9	few	CASSVEDSGVYEQYF	TGTGCCAGCAGCGTAGAGGATAGCGGGGTCTACGAGCAGTACTTC